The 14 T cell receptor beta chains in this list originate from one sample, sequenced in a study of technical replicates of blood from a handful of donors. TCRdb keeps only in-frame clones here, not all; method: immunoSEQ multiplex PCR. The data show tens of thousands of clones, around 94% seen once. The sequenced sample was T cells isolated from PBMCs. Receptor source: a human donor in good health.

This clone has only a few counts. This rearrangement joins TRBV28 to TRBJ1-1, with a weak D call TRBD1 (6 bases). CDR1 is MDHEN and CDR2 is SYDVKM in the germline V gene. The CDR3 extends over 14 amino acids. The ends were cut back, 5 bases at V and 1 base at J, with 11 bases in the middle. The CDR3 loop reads CASSEYRENTEAFF. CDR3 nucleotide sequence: TGTGCCAGCAGTGAGTACAGGGAGAACACTGAAGCTTTCTTT.

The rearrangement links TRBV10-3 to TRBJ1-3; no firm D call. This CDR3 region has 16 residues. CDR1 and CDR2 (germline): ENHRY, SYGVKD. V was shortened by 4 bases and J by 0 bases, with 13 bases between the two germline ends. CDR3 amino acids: CAISVGRGASGNTIYF. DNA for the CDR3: TGTGCCATCAGTGTCGGGCGGGGAGCCTCTGGAAACACCATATATTTT.

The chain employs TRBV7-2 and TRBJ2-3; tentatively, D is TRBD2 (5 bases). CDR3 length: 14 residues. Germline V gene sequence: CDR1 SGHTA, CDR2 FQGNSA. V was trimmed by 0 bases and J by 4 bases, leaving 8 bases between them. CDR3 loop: CASSLAGVADTQYF. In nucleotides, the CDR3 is TGTGCCAGCAGCTTAGCGGGAGTTGCAGATACGCAGTATTTT.

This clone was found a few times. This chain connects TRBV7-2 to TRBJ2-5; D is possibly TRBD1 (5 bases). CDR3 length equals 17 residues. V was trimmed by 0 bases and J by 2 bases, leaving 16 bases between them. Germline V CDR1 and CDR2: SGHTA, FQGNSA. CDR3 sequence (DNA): TGTGCCAGCAGCTTAGCTCTCAGGGTAGGGGCACAAGAGACCCAGTACTTC. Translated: CASSLALRVGAQETQYF.

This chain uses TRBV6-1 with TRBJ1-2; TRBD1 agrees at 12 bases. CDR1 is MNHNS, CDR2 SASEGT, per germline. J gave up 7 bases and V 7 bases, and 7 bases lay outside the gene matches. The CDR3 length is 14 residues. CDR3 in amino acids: CASIPGQGAFGYTF. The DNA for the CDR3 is TGTGCCAGCATTCCGGGACAGGGGGCTTTTGGCTACACCTTC.

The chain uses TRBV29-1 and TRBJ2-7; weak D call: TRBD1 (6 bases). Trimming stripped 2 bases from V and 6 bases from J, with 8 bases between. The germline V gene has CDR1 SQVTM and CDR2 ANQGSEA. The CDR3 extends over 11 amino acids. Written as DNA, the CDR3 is TGCAGCGTTGAATGGGGGCTCGAGCAGTACTTC. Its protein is CSVEWGLEQYF.

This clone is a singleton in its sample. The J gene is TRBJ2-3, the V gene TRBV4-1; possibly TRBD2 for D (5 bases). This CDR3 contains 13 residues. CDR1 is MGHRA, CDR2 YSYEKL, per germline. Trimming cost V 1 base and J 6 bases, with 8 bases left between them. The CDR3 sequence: CASSQVASDTQYF. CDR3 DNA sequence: TGCGCCAGCAGCCAAGTTGCTAGCGATACGCAGTATTTT.

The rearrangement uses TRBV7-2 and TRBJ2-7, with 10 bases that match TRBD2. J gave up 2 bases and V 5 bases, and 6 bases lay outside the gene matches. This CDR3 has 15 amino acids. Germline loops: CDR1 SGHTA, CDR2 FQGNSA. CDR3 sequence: CASSRSSGSPYEQYF. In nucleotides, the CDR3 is TGTGCCAGCAGCCGGTCTAGCGGGAGTCCCTACGAGCAGTACTTC.

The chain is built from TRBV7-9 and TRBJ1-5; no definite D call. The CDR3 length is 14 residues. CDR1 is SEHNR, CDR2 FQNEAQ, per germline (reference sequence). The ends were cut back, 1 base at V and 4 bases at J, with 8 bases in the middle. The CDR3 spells CASSLGVENQPQHF. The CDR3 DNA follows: TGTGCCAGCAGCTTAGGGGTGGAGAATCAGCCCCAGCATTTT.

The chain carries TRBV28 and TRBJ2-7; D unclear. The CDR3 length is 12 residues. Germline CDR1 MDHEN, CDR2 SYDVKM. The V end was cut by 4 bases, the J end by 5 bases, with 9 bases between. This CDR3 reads CASSSDTHEQYF. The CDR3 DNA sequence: TGTGCCAGCAGTTCCGACACCCACGAGCAGTACTTC. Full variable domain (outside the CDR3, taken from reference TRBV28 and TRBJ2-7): DVKVTQSSRYLVKRTGEKVFLECVQDMDHENMFWYRQDPGLGLRLIYFSYDVKMKEKGDIPEGYSVSREKKERFSLILESASTNQTSMYLCASSSDTHEQYFGPGTRLTVT.

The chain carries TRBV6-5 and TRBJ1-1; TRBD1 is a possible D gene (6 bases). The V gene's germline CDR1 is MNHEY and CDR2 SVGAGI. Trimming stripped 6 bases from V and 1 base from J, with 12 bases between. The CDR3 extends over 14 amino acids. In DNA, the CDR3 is TGTGCCAGCAGAATAGGCAGGGGGAACACTGAAGCTTTCTTT. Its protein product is CASRIGRGNTEAFF.

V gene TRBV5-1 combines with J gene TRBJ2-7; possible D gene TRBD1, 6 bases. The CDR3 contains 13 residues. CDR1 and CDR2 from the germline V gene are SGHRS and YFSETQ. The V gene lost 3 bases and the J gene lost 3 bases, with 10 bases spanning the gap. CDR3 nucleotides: TGCGCCAGCAGCTCCAGGGGAAGCTACGAGCAGTACTTC. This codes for CASSSRGSYEQYF.

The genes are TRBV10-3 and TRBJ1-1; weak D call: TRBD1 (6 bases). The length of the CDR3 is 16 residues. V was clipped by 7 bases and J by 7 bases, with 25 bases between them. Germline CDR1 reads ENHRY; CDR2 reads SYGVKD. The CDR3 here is CAITTGPSVGGNEAFF. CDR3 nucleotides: TGTGCCATCACTACAGGGCCATCCGTTGGAGGTAATGAAGCTTTCTTT.

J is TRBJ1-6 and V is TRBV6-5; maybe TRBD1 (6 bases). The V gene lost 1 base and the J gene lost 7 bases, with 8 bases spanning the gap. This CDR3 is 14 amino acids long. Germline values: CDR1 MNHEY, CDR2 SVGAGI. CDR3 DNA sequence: TGTGCCAGCAGTTACTTCACAGGGAATTCACCCCTCCACTTT. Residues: CASSYFTGNSPLHF.